This T cell receptor beta chain was profiled in a study of T cell repertoires in cytomegalovirus infection (dated by TCRdb to between 2019 and 2020). Some background on the complete study: The peptide stimulations were aimed at well-studied HLA-B-restricted epitopes as well as recently identified HLA-C-restricted CMV epitopes, whose presentation resists viral immunomodulation. Because public TCR beta signatures pointed to carriage of CMV infection together with the matching HLA type, the HLA type of each donor mattered for the analysis.

Broad study findings and their caveats: The ex vivo response was dominated by HLA-C-restricted CMV-specific TCR beta clonotypes, which also provided the single most frequent clonotype in two of eight donors. In both this cohort and an independent roughly 330-donor cohort, the cumulative frequency of public TCR beta family members distinguished carriers of CMV infection plus the relevant HLA type.

The listed sequencing device is Illumina HiSeq 1500. The raw public reads went through TCRdb reprocessing: fastp at Q25, MiXCR clone calling, in-frame beta chains kept. Each CDR3 protein gets just one entry, which takes the most common genes and DNA from the rows behind it. Within this sample are a few hundred thousand distinct CDR3 sequences, with just under 40% of them counted one time only. The ten largest clones take up around 48% of the sample. Of note for this clonotype: Its specific antigen is unknown. Qualities for individual bases were not recorded, and no much larger clone is one base off.

Here V drops 5 bases and J drops 8 bases, and the junction holds 11 bases not matched to any gene. CDR1 is given as MNHEY and CDR2 as SVGAGI, both from the germline V gene. Including the terminal cysteine and phenylalanine, the CDR3 comprises 16 residues. Just CDR3 DNA is preserved here, 48 bases in frame from base 1. The label giving this sample's treatment or condition can be read as: in vitro stimulation with specific CMV peptide epitopes to enrich CMV-specific T cells. The receptor was isolated from a human donor in good health (CMV status not recorded). Some clones in this sample may be carry-over from other donors' samples. The V and J segments used are TRBV6-5 and TRBJ2-1; 11 bases in the middle match TRBD2. Specimen: cultured PBMCs, collected from culture after CMV antigen stimulation. The bases read TGTGCCAGCAGTCCGGAGGGGGCTAGCGGGGGGTATGAGCAGTTCTTC. Protein translation: CASSPEGASGGYEQFF.